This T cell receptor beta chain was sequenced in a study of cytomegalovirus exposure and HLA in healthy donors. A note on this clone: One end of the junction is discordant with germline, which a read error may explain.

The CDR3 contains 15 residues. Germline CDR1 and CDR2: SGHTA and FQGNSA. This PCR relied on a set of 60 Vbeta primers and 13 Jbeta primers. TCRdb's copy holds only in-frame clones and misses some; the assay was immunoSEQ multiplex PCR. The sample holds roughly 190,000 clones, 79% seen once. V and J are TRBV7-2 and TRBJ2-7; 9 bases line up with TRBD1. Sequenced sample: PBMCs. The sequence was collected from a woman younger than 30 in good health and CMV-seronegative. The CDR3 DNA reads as TGTGCCAGCAGCTTAAGACAGGGGGTAACCTACGAGCAGTACTTT. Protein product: CASSLRQGVTYEQYF.